This TCR beta chain comes out of a study of regulatory T cells in long-lasting Graves disease. About the study: Under 3 months of antithyroid drugs had been taken by newly diagnosed Graves' patients.

CDR3-region Arm-PCR and iRepertoire HTBI primers produced the TCR beta libraries. TCRdb analysed the multiplex PCR reads with MiXCR anew, one entry per CDR3 protein. The sample has 520,000 or so distinct CDR3 sequences, 12% seen once. The sample's time point: newly diagnosed GD, antithyroid drugs for less than 3 months. Researchers made the TCR library from RNA that was extracted from PBMCs. Enrollment of patients was through an endocrinology department in Xi'an, China. V dropped 5 bases and J dropped 4 bases, with 18 bases sitting between them. The CDR3 sequence is 15 residues long. The germline V gene has CDR1 LNHDA and CDR2 SQIVND (reference sequence). Regarding the study as a whole: Persistent disease was associated with favored TRBV28 usage and with favored use of TRBJ1-2 and TRBJ2-5. Newly diagnosed patients shared 950 to 1,000 public clonotypes; persistent patients shared around 2,500.

As for this clonotype: Antigen: not known.

These data were also filed under a second study, of T cells in Graves' hyperthyroidism and ophthalmopathy.

The chain recombines TRBV19 with TRBJ2-7; tentative D call: TRBD2 (5 bases). The receptor's source is a woman in her thirties with Graves disease. The source material was peripheral blood mononuclear cells (PBMCs), sampled at new diagnosis, from a patient treated with antithyroid drugs. The CDR3 is CASSELGPRGYEQYF. The CDR3 DNA reads as TGTGCCAGTAGTGAACTCGGGCCTCGGGGATACGAGCAGTACTTC.